This entry is about one TCR beta chain. Its antigen is unknown. The sample is drawn from a study of T cell responses to AZD1222 COVID-19 vaccine. The germline gives CDR1 LGHNA, CDR2 YSLEER. J was trimmed by 6 bases and V by 2 bases; bases with no gene match: 8. CDR3 length: 16 amino acids. Profiling relied on immunoSEQ multiplex PCR, and the TCRdb table lists in-frame clones only, not all of them. The sample includes about 140,000 clones, about 89% of them seen just once. Overall study results and limits: Researchers report vaccine-associated CD4 TCRs spanning spike, with dominance at 160-218 and 743-854. Repertoire samples came only from after the peak T cell response.

This sequence originates from an adult in good health. V usage is TRBV4-3 and J usage is TRBJ2-2; 8 nucleotides match TRBD1. The specimen was peripheral blood, collected on day 0 of AZD1222 vaccination. CDR3 DNA sequence: TGCGCCAGCAGCCAACTGGGGACAGGAAAAGCCGGGGAGCTGTTTTTT. Protein sequence: CASSQLGTGKAGELFF.